The 27 T cell receptor beta chains reported below all come from one sample, sequenced in a study of monozygotic twins with inflammatory bowel disease. Using the 5' RACE reads, TCRdb records one entry per CDR3 protein without DNA. Its listing shows over 100,000 distinct CDR3 sequences. The sequencing sample was made of blood. The source of these receptors is a human donor with ulcerative colitis or Crohn's disease, or a healthy co-twin of an affected twin (not recorded which).

The chain recombines TRBV7-2 with TRBJ2-1; as DNA is missing, the TRBD2 call by TCRdb cannot be tested. Germline lookup yields CDR1 SGHTA and CDR2 FQGNSA. The CDR3 runs 17 residues. The CDR3 reads CASSSRTSPRRHNEQFF.

The chain recombines TRBV7-9 with TRBJ1-1; the TRBD1 assignment by TCRdb is unverifiable without DNA. CDR1 is SEHNR, CDR2 FQNEAQ, per germline (reference sequence). This CDR3 is built from 13 residues. The chain's CDR3 is CASSFTGGTEAFF. The full variable domain, its missing parts supplied by reference TRBV7-9 and TRBJ1-1, is DTGVSQNPRHKITKRGQNVTFRCDPISEHNRLYWYRQTLGQGPEFLTYFQNEAQLEKSRLLSDRFSAERPKGSFSTLEIQRTEQGDSAMYLCASSFTGGTEAFFGQGTRLTVV.

The chain joins TRBV5-1 to TRBJ2-7; TCRdb names TRBD1, which stays unverified in the absence of DNA. Germline V gene lookup returns CDR1 SGHRS and CDR2 YFSETQ. The CDR3 is made up of 14 amino acids. CDR3 residues: CASSFGQGTLEQYF.

The chain carries TRBV6-2 or TRBV6-3 and TRBJ2-7; there is no DNA to check the TCRdb D call of TRBD2. Germline V gene data show CDR1 as MNHEY and CDR2 as SVGEGT. This CDR3 has 19 residues. CDR3 region: CASSYSSGGLAGVPYEQYF.

This chain joins TRBV28 and TRBJ2-1; TCRdb lists TRBD2, though no DNA is available to test this call. The germline gives CDR1 MDHEN, CDR2 SYDVKM. The CDR3 extends over 15 amino acids. Here the CDR3 reads CASSLRTSGYNEQFF.

This chain uses TRBV20-1 with TRBJ1-1; checking the TCRdb D call of TRBD1 is not possible without DNA. The CDR3 spans 13 residues. Germline V gene sequence: CDR1 DFQATT, CDR2 SNEGSKA (reference sequence). The CDR3 loop reads CSARVTGGTEAFF.

CDR3 amino acids: CASSLRLAGETQYF. The chain carries TRBV27 and TRBJ2-5; TCRdb picks TRBD2, but there is no DNA to check that call. The germline V gene has CDR1 MNHEY and CDR2 SMNVEV (reference sequence). The CDR3 loop spans 14 amino acids.

V usage is TRBV7-2 and J usage is TRBJ2-7. The germline V gene has CDR1 SGHTA and CDR2 FQGNSA. This CDR3 is 11 amino acids long. The CDR3 is CATRSSYEQYF.

V and J are TRBV5-1 and TRBJ1-2. Germline loops: CDR1 SGHRS, CDR2 YFSETQ. This CDR3 comprises 13 residues. This CDR3 is CASSLEGLDGYTF.

The V and J genes are TRBV4-2 and TRBJ2-2. Germline V gene data show CDR1 as LGHNA and CDR2 as YNFKEQ. CDR3 length: 13 amino acids. CDR3 residues: CASSQIKTGELFF.

This chain links TRBV2 with TRBJ1-1. Germline-derived CDR1 and CDR2 are SNHLY and FYNNEI. The CDR3 loop spans 13 amino acids. CDR3 in amino acids: CASRKDMNTEAFF.

J is TRBJ1-1 and V is TRBV28. CDR3 size: 15 residues. The germline V gene encodes CDR1 MDHEN and CDR2 SYDVKM. CDR3 amino acids: CASSPPLSMNTEAFF.

The chain couples TRBV5-1 to TRBJ1-1; the TCRdb D gene call, TRBD1, has no DNA to confirm it. The length of the CDR3 is 14 residues. Germline V lookup: CDR1 SGHRS, CDR2 YFSETQ. CDR3 in amino acids: CASSFEPGPGGAFF.

This chain links TRBV20-1 with TRBJ1-5; TCRdb's D gene call, TRBD1, goes unchecked for lack of DNA. The CDR3 loop spans 17 amino acids. From germline, CDR1 is DFQATT and CDR2 SNEGSKA (reference sequence). The CDR3 sequence is CSAREGSRDTQDQPQHF.

The chain couples TRBV29-1 to TRBJ2-1; TCRdb lists TRBD2, though no DNA is available to test this call. This CDR3 contains 13 residues. The V gene's germline CDR1 is SQVTM and CDR2 ANQGSEA. This CDR3 reads CSVRSGNYNEQFF.

The V gene is TRBV2, the J gene TRBJ1-6. CDR3 length equals 14 residues. CDR1 SNHLY and CDR2 FYNNEI come from the germline V gene. CDR3 sequence reads: CASSPTQNNSPLHF.

The V and J genes are TRBV11-1 and TRBJ2-5; the TCRdb call, TRBD1, lacks DNA for checking. This CDR3 is 15 amino acids long. The germline gives CDR1 SGHAT, CDR2 FQDESV (reference sequence). The CDR3 is CASSLGSTGSETQYF.

The J gene is TRBJ2-1, the V gene TRBV18; as DNA is missing, the TRBD1 call by TCRdb cannot be tested. The length of the CDR3 is 15 residues. Germline V gene sequence: CDR1 KGHSH, CDR2 LQKENI. CDR3 sequence: CASSPEDRDYNEQFF.

J is TRBJ2-1 and V is TRBV5-1. Germline CDR1 reads SGHRS; CDR2 reads YFSETQ. This CDR3 spans 14 amino acids. The CDR3 spells CASSYGSSYNEQFF.

The chain carries TRBV4-1 and TRBJ2-4; TCRdb reports TRBD2, a call that lacks DNA to check it against. CDR3 size: 13 residues. Germline CDR1 and CDR2: MGHRA and YSYEKL. The CDR3 protein is CASSRISGDIQYF.

The chain is built from TRBV20-1 and TRBJ1-5; TCRdb calls TRBD1, which cannot be checked without DNA. The CDR3 extends over 13 amino acids. Germline CDR1 and CDR2: DFQATT and SNEGSKA (reference sequence). The CDR3 spells CSAVDRGTQPQHF.

The V call is TRBV5-1, the J call TRBJ2-7; no DNA is available, so the TRBD1 call from TCRdb remains unchecked. The CDR3 consists of 16 residues. In germline, CDR1 is SGHRS, CDR2 YFSETQ. CDR3 residues: CASSSGQGAVSYEQYF.

The rearrangement uses TRBV11-2 and TRBJ2-7; the TCRdb call, TRBD1, lacks DNA for checking. Per germline, CDR1 SGHAT and CDR2 FQNNGV. This CDR3 region has 14 residues. This CDR3 is CASSLAGAAGEQYF.

V usage is TRBV7-2 and J usage is TRBJ1-5. Germline CDR1 and CDR2: SGHTA and FQGNSA. This CDR3 is 15 amino acids long. CDR3 sequence: CASSSGTRESQPQHF.

The J gene is TRBJ1-2, the V gene TRBV20-1; checking the TCRdb D call of TRBD1 is not possible without DNA. Germline lookup yields CDR1 DFQATT and CDR2 SNEGSKA (reference sequence). The CDR3 covers 14 residues. The CDR3 is CSARSYRGLEGYTF.

J is TRBJ2-5 and V is TRBV5-1; TCRdb's D gene call, TRBD2, goes unchecked for lack of DNA. The CDR3 sequence is 22 residues long. Germline V gene sequence: CDR1 SGHRS, CDR2 YFSETQ. CDR3 loop: CASSLYPDLRGRGGLDQETQYF.

The chain employs TRBV30 and TRBJ1-1; TCRdb outputs TRBD1, but without DNA this stays unchecked. The CDR3 has 12 amino acids. CDR1 and CDR2 from the germline V gene are GTSNPN and SVGIG (reference sequence). This CDR3 reads CARNVGGTEAFF.